This is a list of T cell receptor beta chains from one sample in a study of blood T cell repertoires in COVID-19. Only in-frame clones appear in the TCRdb table, and some are missing; sequencing was by immunoSEQ multiplex PCR. The sample lists roughly 280,000 clones, 70% to 90% occurring once. Sequenced: peripheral blood. The receptors were gathered from a woman aged 70-85 years with acute or convalescent COVID-19. Both conserved end residues are part of each CDR3. A D gene is named only where the DNA matches it firmly. Clone size is given for some rows only: seen once, a few or many times, or a class if the clone is expanded.

v_gene: TRBV27
j_gene: TRBJ2-2
abundance: -
d_gene: -
CDR3aa: CASSGRLGGGLYTGELFF
CDR3nt: TGTGCCAGCAGTGGACGTTTGGGGGGGGGCCTCTACACCGGGGAGCTGTTTTTT

v_gene: TRBV6-6
j_gene: TRBJ1-1
abundance: -
d_gene: TRBD1
CDR3aa: CASRQGAKTEAFF
CDR3nt: TGTGCCAGCAGGCAGGGGGCGAAGACTGAAGCTTTCTTT

v_gene: TRBV14
j_gene: TRBJ2-2
abundance: -
d_gene: -
CDR3aa: CASSPRGPNTGELFF
CDR3nt: TGTGCCAGCAGCCCAAGAGGGCCTAACACCGGGGAGCTGTTTTTT

v_gene: TRBV5-1
j_gene: TRBJ1-1
abundance: -
d_gene: -
CDR3aa: CASSGGVWNTEAFF
CDR3nt: TGCGCCAGCAGCGGCGGAGTTTGGAACACTGAAGCTTTCTTT

v_gene: TRBV3-1/TRBV3-2
j_gene: TRBJ1-6
abundance: -
d_gene: -
CDR3aa: CASSQEGSPLHF
CDR3nt: TGTGCCAGCAGCCAGGAGGGTTCACCCCTCCACTTT

v_gene: TRBV6-5
j_gene: TRBJ1-6
abundance: -
d_gene: -
CDR3aa: CASLLRGGLSPLHF
CDR3nt: TGTGCCAGCCTCCTCAGAGGAGGGTTGTCACCCCTCCACTTT

v_gene: TRBV12-3/TRBV12-4
j_gene: TRBJ1-2
abundance: few
d_gene: TRBD1
CDR3aa: CASRRQGALGYTF
CDR3nt: TGTGCCAGCAGACGACAGGGGGCGTTGGGCTACACCTTC

v_gene: TRBV6-5
j_gene: TRBJ1-2
abundance: -
d_gene: -
CDR3aa: CASGAGRFGVYGYTF
CDR3nt: TGTGCCAGCGGGGCGGGGCGGTTTGGAGTCTATGGCTACACCTTC

v_gene: TRBV30
j_gene: TRBJ2-5
abundance: -
d_gene: -
CDR3aa: CAWNPREETQYF
CDR3nt: TGTGCCTGGAACCCACGGGAAGAGACCCAGTACTTC

v_gene: TRBV18
j_gene: TRBJ2-7
abundance: -
d_gene: -
CDR3aa: CASSPGAGGLGEQYF
CDR3nt: TGTGCCAGCTCACCAGGGGCAGGTGGGCTAGGCGAGCAGTACTTC

v_gene: TRBV2
j_gene: TRBJ1-2
abundance: -
d_gene: TRBD1
CDR3aa: CASKDREQDYGYTF
CDR3nt: TGTGCCAGCAAAGACAGGGAGCAGGACTATGGCTACACCTTC

v_gene: TRBV7-2
j_gene: TRBJ2-7
abundance: -
d_gene: -
CDR3aa: CASSLVPDYEQYF
CDR3nt: TGTGCCAGCAGCTTGGTTCCAGACTACGAGCAGTACTTC

v_gene: TRBV7-9
j_gene: TRBJ1-6
abundance: -
d_gene: -
CDR3aa: CASSLPGIESPLHF
CDR3nt: TGTGCCAGCAGCTTACCGGGTATAGAATCACCCCTCCACTTT

v_gene: TRBV7-2
j_gene: TRBJ1-6
abundance: -
d_gene: TRBD1
CDR3aa: CASSSGQGYNSPLHF
CDR3nt: TGTGCCAGCAGCTCTGGACAGGGTTATAATTCACCCCTCCACTTT

v_gene: TRBV6-1
j_gene: TRBJ1-2
abundance: -
d_gene: -
CDR3aa: CASSERNYGYTF
CDR3nt: TGTGCCAGCAGTGAACGTAACTATGGCTACACCTTC

v_gene: TRBV3-1/TRBV3-2
j_gene: TRBJ2-5
abundance: -
d_gene: TRBD2
CDR3aa: CASSSRASGETQYF
CDR3nt: TGTGCCAGCAGCAGTCGGGCTAGCGGGGAGACCCAGTACTTC

v_gene: TRBV19
j_gene: TRBJ2-3
abundance: -
d_gene: -
CDR3aa: CASDGGRPDTQYF
CDR3nt: TGTGCCAGTGACGGGGGGCGGCCAGATACGCAGTATTTT

v_gene: TRBV7-9
j_gene: TRBJ2-1
abundance: -
d_gene: -
CDR3aa: CASSPRTGNYNEQFF
CDR3nt: TGTGCCAGCAGCCCTCGGACGGGAAACTACAATGAGCAGTTCTTC

v_gene: TRBV10-1
j_gene: TRBJ2-7
abundance: -
d_gene: -
CDR3aa: CASSEQHSGEQYF
CDR3nt: TGCGCCAGCAGTGAGCAACACTCGGGCGAGCAGTACTTC

v_gene: TRBV7-8
j_gene: TRBJ2-3
abundance: -
d_gene: TRBD2
CDR3aa: CASSLRTSGTDTQYF
CDR3nt: TGTGCCAGCAGTTTAAGGACTAGCGGCACAGATACGCAGTATTTT

v_gene: TRBV10-2
j_gene: TRBJ1-3
abundance: -
d_gene: -
CDR3aa: CASTTPGVSGNTIYF
CDR3nt: TGCGCCAGCACCACCCCAGGGGTCTCTGGAAACACCATATATTTT

v_gene: TRBV24-1
j_gene: TRBJ2-3
abundance: -
d_gene: TRBD2
CDR3aa: CATSAGGTSTDTQYF
CDR3nt: TGTGCCACCAGCGCGGGGGGTACTAGCACAGATACGCAGTATTTT

v_gene: TRBV19
j_gene: TRBJ1-2
abundance: -
d_gene: TRBD1
CDR3aa: CASSYTGGNGYTF
CDR3nt: TGTGCCAGTAGTTATACAGGGGGCAATGGCTACACCTTC

v_gene: TRBV5-1
j_gene: TRBJ2-1
abundance: -
d_gene: TRBD2
CDR3aa: CASSPRTSGPNNEQFF
CDR3nt: TGCGCCAGCAGCCCACGGACTAGCGGGCCAAACAATGAGCAGTTCTTC

v_gene: TRBV6-5
j_gene: TRBJ1-4
abundance: -
d_gene: -
CDR3aa: CASSPTGGEKLFF
CDR3nt: TGTGCCAGCAGTCCCACGGGGGGAGAAAAACTGTTTTTT

v_gene: TRBV2
j_gene: TRBJ2-5
abundance: -
d_gene: -
CDR3aa: CASRRLEETQYF
CDR3nt: TGTGCCAGCAGGAGACTAGAGGAGACCCAGTACTTC

v_gene: TRBV5-1
j_gene: TRBJ1-1
abundance: -
d_gene: -
CDR3aa: CASSLRQNTEAFF
CDR3nt: TGCGCCAGCAGCTTGAGACAGAACACTGAAGCTTTCTTT

v_gene: TRBV28
j_gene: TRBJ2-5
abundance: -
d_gene: TRBD2
CDR3aa: CASSLGGLGGTQYF
CDR3nt: TGTGCCAGCAGTTTAGGAGGACTAGGAGGGACCCAGTACTTC

v_gene: TRBV3-1/TRBV3-2
j_gene: TRBJ1-2
abundance: -
d_gene: -
CDR3aa: CASKGPGEGYTF
CDR3nt: TGTGCCAGCAAAGGCCCGGGGGAGGGCTACACCTTC

v_gene: TRBV5-1
j_gene: TRBJ1-1
abundance: -
d_gene: -
CDR3aa: CASSGQGLGTEAFF
CDR3nt: TGCGCCAGCAGCGGTCAGGGGTTAGGCACTGAAGCTTTCTTT

v_gene: TRBV6-5
j_gene: TRBJ1-5
abundance: -
d_gene: TRBD1
CDR3aa: CASSRQGSGQPQHF
CDR3nt: TGTGCCAGCAGCCGACAGGGAAGCGGTCAGCCCCAGCATTTT

v_gene: TRBV7-2
j_gene: TRBJ2-3
abundance: -
d_gene: -
CDR3aa: CASSAQYTDTQYF
CDR3nt: TGTGCCAGCAGCGCTCAGTACACAGATACGCAGTATTTT

v_gene: TRBV3-1/TRBV3-2
j_gene: TRBJ1-6
abundance: -
d_gene: -
CDR3aa: CASSWGGGNSPLHF
CDR3nt: TGTGCCAGCTCCTGGGGGGGCGGAAATTCACCCCTCCACTTT

v_gene: TRBV9
j_gene: TRBJ2-5
abundance: -
d_gene: -
CDR3aa: CASSVGSFQETQYF
CDR3nt: TGTGCCAGCAGTGTCGGGAGTTTCCAAGAGACCCAGTACTTC

v_gene: TRBV5-4
j_gene: TRBJ2-2
abundance: -
d_gene: -
CDR3aa: CASSQLGGNTGELFF
CDR3nt: TGTGCCAGCAGCCAACTGGGAGGTAACACCGGGGAGCTGTTTTTT

v_gene: TRBV3-1/TRBV3-2
j_gene: TRBJ1-5
abundance: -
d_gene: TRBD1
CDR3aa: CASSHRGNQPQHF
CDR3nt: TGTGCCAGCAGCCACAGGGGGAATCAGCCCCAGCATTTT

v_gene: TRBV7-8
j_gene: TRBJ2-7
abundance: once
d_gene: -
CDR3aa: CASSAGRGGSYEQYF
CDR3nt: TGTGCCAGCAGCGCAGGGCGGGGCGGGTCCTACGAGCAGTACTTC

v_gene: TRBV5-1
j_gene: TRBJ1-2
abundance: few
d_gene: -
CDR3aa: CASSLDVSYGYTF
CDR3nt: TGCGCCAGCAGCTTGGACGTCAGCTATGGCTACACCTTC

v_gene: TRBV27
j_gene: TRBJ1-1
abundance: -
d_gene: -
CDR3aa: CASSLRKREDTEAFF
CDR3nt: TGTGCCAGCAGTTTGAGGAAGCGGGAGGACACTGAAGCTTTCTTT

v_gene: TRBV2
j_gene: TRBJ1-2
abundance: many
d_gene: TRBD1
CDR3aa: CASSLQGRGGYTF
CDR3nt: TGTGCCAGCAGTCTACAGGGGAGAGGCGGCTACACCTTC

v_gene: TRBV3-1/TRBV3-2
j_gene: TRBJ1-2
abundance: -
d_gene: -
CDR3aa: CASSQRSYGYTF
CDR3nt: TGTGCCAGCAGCCAACGGTCTTATGGCTACACCTTC

v_gene: TRBV6-6
j_gene: TRBJ1-4
abundance: few
d_gene: -
CDR3aa: CASSYGPGSEKLFF
CDR3nt: TGTGCCAGCAGTTACGGGCCGGGAAGTGAAAAACTGTTTTTT

v_gene: TRBV13
j_gene: TRBJ2-7
abundance: -
d_gene: TRBD1
CDR3aa: CASSRGQGDYEQYF
CDR3nt: TGTGCCAGCAGTCGGGGACAGGGGGACTACGAGCAGTACTTC